These 29 T cell receptor beta chains were all obtained from the same sample, sequenced in a study of blood T cells in healthy people across ages. PCR was performed a second time for roughly 7 to 11 cycles using a sample-barcoded 5' primer and a J-beta primer mix. TCRdb fed the 5' RACE reads into MiXCR, producing one record per CDR3 protein. The data contain around 1.1 million distinct CDR3 sequences, around two fifths of them singletons. The sequenced material came from blood. The receptors here all came from a man aged 18 to 29 in good health.

Written as DNA, the CDR3 is TGTGCCAGCAGCCAGAGCGTTGAAGCTTTCTTT. It specifies CASSQSVEAFF. The V gene is TRBV4-2, the J gene TRBJ1-1; no clear D gene. Trimming removed 3 bases at V and 7 bases at J, with 6 bases between. Germline V gene lookup returns CDR1 LGHNA and CDR2 YNFKEQ. The CDR3 contains 11 residues.

This clonotype showed up just a few times. The V and J genes are TRBV4-1 and TRBJ1-2; unclear D gene. In germline, CDR1 is MGHRA, CDR2 YSYEKL. The CDR3 is 13 residues long. V gave up 1 base and J gave up 7 bases, with 10 bases separating them. The CDR3 DNA reads TGCGCCAGCAGCCAAGGAGGTGGTGGTGGCTACACCTTC. Protein: CASSQGGGGGYTF.

J is TRBJ2-4 and V is TRBV24-1, with 9 bases that match TRBD1. Germline lookup yields CDR1 KGHDR and CDR2 SFDVKD. V lost 5 bases and J lost 4; bases outside the gene matches: 5. The CDR3 totals 15 residues. The CDR3 DNA follows: TGTGCCACCAGTGGGTCGGGGACAGGGAAAAACATTCAGTACTTC. Translation: CATSGSGTGKNIQYF.

The rearrangement uses TRBV6-5 and TRBJ2-3; 12 positions match TRBD2. V lost 3 bases, J lost 7 bases, and 2 bases stayed unmatched. This CDR3 has 14 amino acids. Per germline, CDR1 MNHEY and CDR2 SVGAGI. DNA of the CDR3: TGTGCCAGCAGTTATACTAGCGGGGGGCATACGCAGTATTTT. It yields the protein CASSYTSGGHTQYF.

CDR3 in DNA: TGTGCCAGCAGTACCTACCGGGGGTACACTGAAGCTTTCTTT. Translating gives CASSTYRGYTEAFF. The genes are TRBV27 and TRBJ1-1, with a weak D call TRBD1 (5 bases). The CDR3 length is 14 residues. The V end was cut by 5 bases, the J end by 3 bases, with 13 bases between. Germline assignment: CDR1 MNHEY and CDR2 SMNVEV (reference sequence).

As concerns this clonotype: A junction boundary mismatches the germline segment, possibly from a read error. This CDR3 reads CSAPLGGDNQPPHF. The CDR3 DNA sequence: TGCAGTGCCCCCTTAGGGGGGGACAATCAGCCCCCGCATTTT. This chain joins TRBV20-1 and TRBJ1-5; possible D gene TRBD1, 6 bases. CDR3 size: 14 residues. Looked up from germline, CDR1 is DFQATT and CDR2 is SNEGSKA (reference sequence).

The chain has TRBV28 and TRBJ1-4, with TRBD1 identical over 7 bases. Unmatched junction bases numbered 13, after V lost 7 bases and J lost 8 bases. The CDR3 is made up of 15 amino acids. From germline, CDR1 is MDHEN and CDR2 SYDVKM. The CDR3 nucleotides are TGTGCCAGCACGACGATAAGACAGGGCGAGGAAAAACTGTTTTTT. Translating gives CASTTIRQGEEKLFF.

CDR3 protein: CASRAGVQETQYF. CDR3 nucleotide sequence: TGTGCCAGTAGGGCGGGGGTACAAGAGACCCAGTACTTC. This rearrangement joins TRBV12-3 or TRBV12-4 to TRBJ2-5; 7 positions agree with TRBD2. This CDR3 has 13 amino acids. With 9 bases clipped from V and 2 bases from J, the junction kept 6 bases outside the gene matches.

This clonotype occurred a few times. The chain carries TRBV24-1 and TRBJ2-3, with D perhaps matching TRBD2 (7 bases). Trimming cost V 2 bases and J 4 bases, with 15 bases left between them. Per the germline V gene, CDR1 is KGHDR and CDR2 is SFDVKD. The CDR3 consists of 16 residues. CDR3 loop: CATSDSWGGAADTQYF. CDR3 bases: TGTGCCACCAGTGATTCTTGGGGGGGGGCAGCAGATACGCAGTATTTT.

This clonotype came up a few times. This chain's CDR3 is CASSLTSVNTEAFF. The CDR3 DNA follows: TGTGCCAGCAGCTTAACGTCGGTGAACACTGAAGCTTTCTTT. This chain joins TRBV7-2 and TRBJ1-1; no reliable D call. The CDR3 has 14 residues. V lost 2 bases, J lost 0 bases, and 7 bases lay in between. CDR1 SGHTA and CDR2 FQGNSA come from the germline V gene.

The chain has TRBV7-2 and TRBJ1-2; D is undetermined. The germline gives CDR1 SGHTA, CDR2 FQGNSA. V gave up 5 bases and J gave up 0 bases, with 10 bases separating them. The CDR3 is made up of 14 amino acids. The DNA for the CDR3 is TGTGCCAGCAGCCTACCGACACCTAACTATGGCTACACCTTC. Its translation: CASSLPTPNYGYTF.

The chain uses TRBV6-2 or TRBV6-3 and TRBJ1-5; D ambiguous. CDR1 MNHEY and CDR2 SVGEGT come from the germline V gene. The CDR3 loop spans 12 amino acids. V dropped 6 bases and J dropped 6 bases, with 9 bases sitting between them. CDR3 in amino acids: CASRNGGQPQHF. CDR3 sequence (DNA): TGTGCCAGCAGAAACGGAGGTCAGCCCCAGCATTTT.

In the case of this clonotype: The junction does not match germline at one end; this may be a read error. The CDR3 nucleotides are TGTGCCAACAGCTTAGGATCCAGAACCAATGAGCAGTTCTTC. It yields the protein CANSLGSRTNEQFF. This chain uses TRBV7-9 with TRBJ2-1; D unclear. CDR3 length equals 14 residues. Germline CDR1 reads SEHNR; CDR2 reads FQNEAQ (reference sequence).

V and J are TRBV6-6 and TRBJ1-1; D gene unclear. Germline CDR1 and CDR2: MNHNY and SVGAGI (reference sequence). This CDR3 contains 14 residues. With 4 bases removed from V and 4 bases from J, the gap between germline ends came to 13 bases. This CDR3 reads CASSLGLRATEAFF. CDR3 in DNA: TGTGCCAGCAGTTTAGGGCTTCGCGCCACTGAAGCTTTCTTT.

The rearrangement links TRBV7-9 to TRBJ1-5, with D possibly being TRBD1 (6 bases). Germline V lookup: CDR1 SEHNR, CDR2 FQNEAQ (reference sequence). The length of the CDR3 is 15 residues. V gave up 1 base and J gave up 7 bases, with 14 bases separating them. This CDR3 reads CASSLEGGAGQPQHF. In nucleotides, the CDR3 is TGTGCCAGCAGCTTAGAGGGGGGCGCGGGACAGCCCCAGCATTTT.

The chain couples TRBV15 to TRBJ2-6; tentatively, D is TRBD1 (6 bases). The CDR3 covers 17 residues. CDR1 LNHNV and CDR2 YYDKDF come from the germline V gene (reference sequence). The V end was cut by 5 bases, the J end by 0 bases, with 14 bases between. The CDR3 DNA reads TGTGCCACCAGCGGACAGACAGTCCTCTCTGGGGCCAACGTCCTGACTTTC. Its translation is CATSGQTVLSGANVLTF.

This clonotype was picked up a small number of times. The chain couples TRBV5-5 to TRBJ2-7, with D unresolved. Trimming removed 6 bases at V and 2 bases at J, with 15 bases between. CDR1 SGHKS and CDR2 YYEKEE come from the germline V gene (reference sequence). The CDR3 consists of 14 residues. CDR3 sequence: CASKYPGRTYEQYF. In DNA, the CDR3 is TGTGCCAGCAAGTATCCGGGCAGGACCTACGAGCAGTACTTC.

This clonotype showed up many times. This chain connects TRBV12-3 or TRBV12-4 to TRBJ1-5; D is undetermined. Trimming shortened V by 6 bases and J by 2 bases, and 8 bases separated the two germline ends. The CDR3 sequence is 13 residues long. The CDR3 coding sequence is TGTGCCAGCAGCTTAACGGGCAATCAGCCCCAGCATTTT. It is translated as CASSLTGNQPQHF.

The J gene is TRBJ2-5, the V gene TRBV4-1; TRBD2 might be the D (6 bases). Germline V gene data show CDR1 as MGHRA and CDR2 as YSYEKL. This CDR3 has 13 residues. Trimming left V 0 bases short and J 11 bases short, with 13 bases between. This CDR3 reads CASSQEGTWEQYF. The DNA of the CDR3 is TGCGCCAGCAGCCAAGAGGGGACTTGGGAGCAGTACTTC.

This clonotype was detected a few times. The rearrangement links TRBV6-2 or TRBV6-3 to TRBJ2-5; TRBD1 matches at 9 bases. This CDR3 is 15 amino acids long. V was pared by 2 bases and J by 3 bases, with 4 bases of the junction left unmatched. Germline loops: CDR1 MNHEY, CDR2 SVGEGT. As DNA, the CDR3 is TGTGCCAGCAGTTACCGACGGGACAGGGAAGAGACCCAGTACTTC. It specifies CASSYRRDREETQYF.

This clonotype was observed many times. V usage is TRBV12-3 or TRBV12-4 and J usage is TRBJ2-1, with D perhaps TRBD2 (6 bases). CDR3 length: 17 amino acids. V dropped 3 bases and J dropped 6 bases, with 21 bases sitting between them. CDR3 in amino acids: CASSFSIVAGPSNEQFF. CDR3 nucleotide sequence: TGTGCCAGCAGTTTTAGCATTGTGGCGGGGCCGTCCAATGAGCAGTTCTTC.

V is TRBV9 and J is TRBJ2-7, with 7 bases lining up with TRBD1. This CDR3 contains 14 residues. Germline V gene data show CDR1 as SGDLS and CDR2 as YYNGEE. Trimming took 6 bases from V and 4 from J; bases not matched to a gene: 10. CDR3 bases: TGTGCCAGCAACCCGGGACAGAGCTCTTACGAGCAGTACTTC. Translation: CASNPGQSSYEQYF.

The rearrangement links TRBV6-5 to TRBJ2-3, with a weak D call TRBD2 (6 bases). V was trimmed by 3 bases and J by 6 bases, leaving 10 bases between them. The length of the CDR3 is 13 residues. CDR1 is MNHEY, CDR2 SVGAGI, per germline. The CDR3 sequence is CASSYGGVDTQYF. CDR3 bases: TGTGCCAGCAGTTATGGAGGGGTGGATACGCAGTATTTT.

This clonotype was observed a handful of times. V usage is TRBV14 and J usage is TRBJ1-2; no reliable D call. The CDR3 has 13 amino acids. Between the trimmed V and J ends, which lost 4 bases and 7 bases, there was a span of 13 bases. Germline V CDR1 and CDR2: SGHDN, FVKESK. CDR3 coding DNA: TGTGCCAGCAGCCCCCCACCTGGAGCTGGCTACACCTTC. Its protein is CASSPPPGAGYTF.

The V call is TRBV3-1, the J call TRBJ1-4; 7 positions match TRBD1. This CDR3 is built from 15 residues. Trimming cost V 0 bases and J 7 bases; bases outside gene matches: 5. Germline CDR1 reads LGHDT; CDR2 reads YNNKEL (reference sequence). The CDR3 region has the DNA TGTGCCAGCAGCCAAGACCGGAACAGGGGTGAAAAACTGTTTTTT. This codes for CASSQDRNRGEKLFF.

V gene TRBV4-3 combines with J gene TRBJ2-1; D possibly matches TRBD1 or TRBD2 (6 bases each). V lost 0 bases and J lost 1, with 16 bases in between. Germline V gene sequence: CDR1 LGHNA, CDR2 YSLEER. The CDR3 covers 18 residues. In DNA form, the CDR3 reads TGCGCCAGCAGCCAAGATGTTAGTGGGGGGCCATCCTACAATGAGCAGTTCTTC. Translation: CASSQDVSGGPSYNEQFF.

The genes are TRBV7-2 and TRBJ1-1; D remains unclear. Germline values: CDR1 SGHTA, CDR2 FQGNSA. The CDR3 totals 15 residues. V was shortened by 3 bases and J by 1 base, with 12 bases between the two germline ends. DNA for the CDR3: TGTGCCAGCAGCTTGTCCGCGGGCGAGAACACTGAAGCTTTCTTT. It specifies CASSLSAGENTEAFF.

The V gene is TRBV5-1, the J gene TRBJ2-3; D not certain. Germline CDR1 is SGHRS and CDR2 is YFSETQ. This CDR3 has 16 amino acids. Trimming took off 0 bases at V and 2 bases at J, with 13 bases between the two ends. Written as DNA, the CDR3 is TGCGCCAGCAGCTTGGACCCTGGATCACCCACAGATACGCAGTATTTT. Encoded protein: CASSLDPGSPTDTQYF.

V is TRBV20-1 and J is TRBJ2-7, with TRBD2 identical over 10 bases. This CDR3 is 13 amino acids long. Germline CDR1 DFQATT, CDR2 SNEGSKA (reference sequence). The junction had 6 bases not matched to a gene; V was cut back by 5 bases and J by 5 bases. CDR3 loop: CSALAGGRHEQYF. CDR3 nucleotide sequence: TGCAGTGCTTTAGCGGGGGGTCGGCACGAGCAGTACTTC.